The entry below describes one T cell receptor (beta chain). Per germline, CDR1 MNHEY and CDR2 SVGAGI. CDR3 length: 14 amino acids. After removal of 2 bases from V and 9 bases from J, the junction contained 4 bases not matched to a gene. Some clones are missing from TCRdb's copy, which holds only in-frame ones; the method was immunoSEQ multiplex PCR. This table holds around 95,000 clones, approximately 90% found once. This sample stems from a study of OX40 agonist ivuxolimab in advanced cancers. The clonotype comes from an adult with an advanced solid tumor such as melanoma, head and neck, liver or kidney cancer. The input for sequencing was CD4+ or CD8+ T cells sorted from blood, taken in a trial of the OX40 agonist ivuxolimab. J is TRBJ1-6 and V is TRBV6-5, with 7 positions matching TRBD1. The chain's CDR3 is CASSYGTDSSPLHF. The CDR3 coding sequence is TGTGCCAGCAGTTACGGGACAGATAGTTCACCCCTCCACTTT.